This TCR beta chain was sequenced in a study of control samples from healthy donors and cancer patients. The method was immunoSEQ multiplex PCR; TCRdb's version includes in-frame clones alone and lacks a portion of them. The profile covers some 130,000 clones, with approximately 90% appearing a single time and approximately 8.6% taken by the ten largest. Trimming at V came to 6 bases and at J to 2 bases, leaving 6 bases not matched to a gene. This CDR3 region has 15 residues. Germline V gives CDR1 SGHTA, CDR2 FQGNSA. The source material was blood. V usage is TRBV7-2 and J usage is TRBJ1-3; 8 bases map to TRBD1. The receptor was derived from a man younger than 35 in good health. The CDR3 loop is CASRGTGGPGNTIYF. CDR3 in DNA: TGTGCCAGCAGAGGGACAGGTGGACCTGGAAACACCATATATTTT.